This TCR beta chain is from a study of low-dose radiotherapy and immunotherapy resistance in tumors. The sample's time point: before trial treatment. Primers used for first-strand cDNA, a TRAV- and TRBV-specific set, covered both alpha and beta chains. Both a constant-region primer and a V-primer adapter served to amplify TCRs across about 20 PCR cycles. TCRdb ran MiXCR on the reads and lists one entry per CDR3 protein. The sample has 60,000 or so distinct CDR3 sequences; more than 20% are singletons. This CDR3 has 15 amino acids. The junction had 5 bases not matched to a gene; V was cut back by 4 bases and J by 1 base. Germline values: CDR1 MGHDK, CDR2 SYGVNS. Only a few counts were recorded for this clonotype.

The sequence came from a male donor with rectosigmoid adenocarcinoma. The chain employs TRBV25-1 and TRBJ2-5, with 8 bases identical to TRBD1. Here the sequenced sample was PBMCs, taken before treatment. The CDR3 DNA reads as TGTGCCAGCAGTGTTGACAGGGGTGTCCAAGAGACCCAGTACTTC. Translation gives CASSVDRGVQETQYF.